The rows below give T cell receptor beta chains drawn from one sample of a study of shared clonotypes between healthy human individuals. The repertoire was sequenced with immunoSEQ multiplex PCR; TCRdb's copy has only in-frame clones and lacks some. The data hold roughly 2.5 million clones, with approximately 94% observed a single time. What was sequenced was naive CD4+ T cells sorted from blood. The receptor set was obtained from a man aged 18 to 30 in good health. CDR3s include the opening cysteine and the closing phenylalanine or tryptophan. Expanded clones are given a class, and other clones once, few, many or no size at all.

V gene	CDR3 length	J gene	clone size	CDR3 protein
TRBV6-5	15	TRBJ2-7	NA	CASSYRLAGSYEQYF
TRBV18	16	TRBJ1-4	once	CASSPIGQGSNEKLFF
TRBV25-1	17	NA	NA	CASSESHRGALTYEQYF
TRBV9	15	TRBJ2-5	NA	CASSGLQGRGETQYF
TRBV6-5	15	TRBJ2-1	NA	CASTRSGASYNEQFF
TRBV7-8	13	TRBJ1-1	NA	CASSPQQYTEAFF
TRBV5-1	15	TRBJ2-5	NA	CASSPEVTRPETQYF
TRBV27	18	TRBJ2-1	NA	CASSFRSWGQSSYNEQFF
TRBV6-5	15	TRBJ2-3	NA	CASSYSSRYTDTQYF
TRBV11-2	14	TRBJ1-1	NA	CASSLDLKNTEAFF
TRBV30	14	TRBJ2-7	NA	CAWTAGTGAYEQYF
TRBV7-9	15	TRBJ1-4	once	CASSSGTGNNEKLFF
TRBV5-1	15	TRBJ1-4	NA	CASSLDGGTNEKLFF
TRBV9	13	TRBJ1-3	NA	CASSQTSDNTIYF
TRBV30	16	TRBJ1-3	NA	CAWSLDSSYSGNTIYF
TRBV12-5	13	TRBJ2-7	NA	CASGEDFRYEQYF
TRBV14	16	TRBJ2-1	NA	CASSQETIVSYNEQFF
TRBV6-5	14	TRBJ2-7	NA	CASSYDGGTNEQYF
TRBV6-5	13	TRBJ1-2	NA	CASTSRGYYGYTF
TRBV6-1	15	TRBJ1-3	NA	CASSEARGGGNTIYF
TRBV29-1	13	TRBJ2-1	NA	CSAFGTNINEQFF
TRBV5-1	16	TRBJ2-3	NA	CASRRLAGGPSDTQYF
TRBV28	15	TRBJ2-5	NA	CASSPPDRGFGTQYF